Listed below are T cell receptor beta chains from one sample, sequenced in a study of identifying expanded T cells in peripheral blood. TCRdb's table, derived via immunoSEQ multiplex PCR, lists solely in-frame clones and lacks some. Of some 96,000 clones listed, 88% were seen once; the top ten hold about 6%. The specimen sequenced was blood. The origin of the receptors is a person aged 18 to 70 in good health. Both conserved end residues are part of each CDR3. D genes are given only for firm matches. Some rows have no size entry. The others give once, few or many, or a class for an expanded clone.

cdr3_aa	cdr3_nt	clone_size	v_call	j_call	d_call
CASSQDRASGKPQHF	TGTGCCAGCAGCCAAGATCGGGCTTCGGGGAAGCCCCAGCATTTT	NA	TRBV4-2	TRBJ1-5	NA
CASSLAIPNTEAFF	TGTGCCAGCAGCTTAGCCATCCCGAACACTGAAGCTTTCTTT	NA	TRBV7-9	TRBJ1-1	NA
CASTFEGLEAFF	TGTGCCAGTACCTTTGAGGGACTTGAAGCTTTCTTT	NA	TRBV19	TRBJ1-1	NA
CASSPPAGGAMNTEAFF	TGTGCCAGCTCACCACCGGCAGGGGGCGCGATGAACACTGAAGCTTTCTTT	NA	TRBV18	TRBJ1-1	TRBD1
CASSQGTSGYIVYNEQFF	TGTGCCAGCAGCCAAGGTACTAGCGGGTACATAGTCTACAATGAGCAGTTCTTC	few	TRBV14	TRBJ2-1	TRBD2
CSVEVSTDTQYF	TGCAGCGTTGAAGTGAGCACAGATACGCAGTATTTT	NA	TRBV29-1	TRBJ2-3	NA
CASSLDRGTEAFF	TGTGCCAGCAGCTTAGACAGGGGCACTGAAGCTTTCTTT	NA	TRBV11-2	TRBJ1-1	NA
CASSIDRAGDEQFF	TGTGCCAGTAGTATAGATCGAGCGGGGGACGAGCAGTTCTTC	NA	TRBV19	TRBJ2-1	TRBD2
CASTTRAPQETQYF	TGTGCCAGCACCACCCGGGCGCCCCAAGAGACCCAGTACTTC	NA	TRBV7-9	TRBJ2-5	NA
CAWSVHNTGELFF	TGTGCCTGGAGTGTACATAACACCGGGGAGCTGTTTTTT	NA	TRBV30	TRBJ2-2	NA
CASSEPWGQENTGELFF	TGTGCCAGCAGCGAACCCTGGGGACAGGAGAACACCGGGGAGCTGTTTTTT	NA	TRBV7-2	TRBJ2-2	TRBD1
CASGLPGQGFGTDTQYF	TGTGCCAGCGGATTACCGGGACAGGGGTTCGGCACAGATACGCAGTATTTT	NA	TRBV2	TRBJ2-3	TRBD1
CASSHGQVGQPQHF	TGTGCCAGCAGTCATGGACAGGTGGGTCAGCCCCAGCATTTT	NA	TRBV27	TRBJ1-5	TRBD1
CSVERQSNTEAFF	TGCAGCGTTGAGCGGCAGTCGAACACTGAAGCTTTCTTT	once	TRBV29-1	TRBJ1-1	NA
CASKRTGTGGDYGYTF	TGTGCCAGCAAACGAACGGGGACAGGGGGGGACTATGGCTACACCTTC	NA	TRBV25-1	TRBJ1-2	TRBD1
CASSLMGITQSGANVLTF	TGTGCCAGCAGCTTAATGGGGATAACTCAGTCTGGGGCCAACGTCCTGACTTTC	NA	TRBV5-5	TRBJ2-6	NA
CASTPGTGAYGYTF	TGCGCCAGCACCCCCGGGACAGGGGCATATGGCTACACCTTC	NA	TRBV5-1	TRBJ1-2	TRBD1
CASSQDEGAYNEQFF	TGCGCCAGCAGCCAAGACGAGGGGGCATACAATGAGCAGTTCTTC	NA	TRBV4-1	TRBJ2-1	TRBD1
CASSPGTRIYEQYF	TGTGCCAGCTCACCGGGGACTAGGATCTACGAGCAGTACTTC	NA	TRBV18	TRBJ2-7	TRBD2
CASSLGGQGLYEQYF	TGCGCCAGCAGCTTGGGGGGACAGGGACTCTACGAGCAGTACTTC	NA	TRBV5-1	TRBJ2-7	TRBD1
CASSRRQGMPYEQYF	TGTGCCAGTAGTAGAAGACAGGGGATGCCCTACGAGCAGTACTTC	NA	TRBV19	TRBJ2-7	TRBD1
CASSLEWVGEQYF	TGCGCCAGCAGCTTGGAATGGGTCGGCGAGCAGTACTTC	NA	TRBV5-1	TRBJ2-7	NA
CASSPDSPLGNTIYF	TGCGCCAGCAGCCCGGACAGCCCTCTGGGGAACACCATATATTTT	NA	TRBV5-1	TRBJ1-3	NA
CASSPKQGNTEAFF	TGCGCCAGCAGCCCAAAACAGGGAAACACTGAAGCTTTCTTT	NA	TRBV5-1	TRBJ1-1	NA
CASSETWVGSPNTEAFF	TGTGCCAGCAGTGAGACTTGGGTTGGATCACCGAACACTGAAGCTTTCTTT	NA	TRBV25-1	TRBJ1-1	NA
CASSLQAPGTQYF	TGTGCCAGCAGCTTGCAGGCCCCCGGGACCCAGTACTTC	NA	TRBV7-6	TRBJ2-5	NA
CASSPWLLKDSGNTIYF	TGTGCCAGCAGCCCTTGGCTACTGAAAGATTCTGGAAACACCATATATTTT	NA	TRBV5-6	TRBJ1-3	NA
CASSLGQPNEQFF	TGCGCCAGCAGCTTGGGCCAGCCCAATGAGCAGTTCTTC	NA	TRBV5-1	TRBJ2-1	NA
CASSLGSSGWKTQYF	TGCGCCAGCAGCTTGGGATCTAGCGGGTGGAAGACCCAGTACTTC	NA	TRBV5-1	TRBJ2-5	TRBD2
CASSGLPGQVYGYTF	TGTGCCAGCAGCGGCCTCCCGGGACAGGTATATGGCTACACCTTC	NA	TRBV5-4	TRBJ1-2	TRBD1
CSVHGDLPVAFF	TGCAGCGTCCACGGTGACCTCCCTGTAGCTTTCTTT	NA	TRBV29-1	TRBJ1-1	NA
CASSDMADNEQFF	TGCGCCAGCAGTGATATGGCCGACAATGAGCAGTTCTTC	NA	TRBV10-2	TRBJ2-1	NA
CASSLRRGGDYGYTF	TGTGCCAGCAGTTTACGCCGGGGGGGGGACTATGGCTACACCTTC	NA	TRBV27	TRBJ1-2	NA
CASRGQGRTGELFF	TGTGCCAGCAGAGGGCAGGGGAGGACCGGGGAGCTGTTTTTT	NA	TRBV6-5	TRBJ2-2	NA
CASSLPRTNTEAFF	TGTGCCAGCAGCCTTCCACGGACGAACACTGAAGCTTTCTTT	NA	TRBV4-2	TRBJ1-1	NA
CASSLDPTVEAFF	TGTGCCAGCAGCTTAGATCCGACAGTTGAAGCTTTCTTT	NA	TRBV11-3	TRBJ1-1	NA
CASSQDIGWGTGELFF	TGCGCCAGCAGCCAAGATATAGGTTGGGGCACCGGGGAGCTGTTTTTT	NA	TRBV4-1	TRBJ2-2	NA
CASGLRGDGGLTDTQYF	TGTGCTAGTGGTTTGCGGGGGGATGGGGGCCTCACAGATACGCAGTATTTT	NA	TRBV12-5	TRBJ2-3	NA
CASSLTGSYNSPLHF	TGTGCCAGCAGCTTGACGGGGAGCTATAATTCACCCCTCCACTTT	NA	TRBV5-5	TRBJ1-6	NA
CASSPTGNEQFF	TGTGCCAGCTCACCAACAGGGAATGAGCAGTTCTTC	NA	TRBV18	TRBJ2-1	NA
CASKDRNTEAFF	TGTGCCAGTAAAGACAGGAACACTGAAGCTTTCTTT	NA	TRBV19	TRBJ1-1	NA
CASRLQGYGYTF	TGTGCCAGCAGGCTACAGGGATATGGCTACACCTTC	NA	TRBV6-1	TRBJ1-2	NA
CASSVGQGAFNEQFF	TGTGCCAGTAGTGTCGGACAGGGGGCCTTCAATGAGCAGTTCTTC	NA	TRBV19	TRBJ2-1	TRBD1
CASSLTDLNTGELFF	TGTGCCAGCAGCTTAACAGACTTGAACACCGGGGAGCTGTTTTTT	NA	TRBV7-3	TRBJ2-2	NA
CASSQSRDLAKNIQYF	TGTGCCAGCAGCCAATCCAGGGACCTAGCCAAAAACATTCAGTACTTC	NA	TRBV14	TRBJ2-4	NA
CASSLDATQNLYGYTF	TGTGCCAGCAGCTTAGACGCAACACAAAACCTTTATGGCTACACCTTC	NA	TRBV7-9	TRBJ1-2	NA
CATSPWWDTEAFF	TGTGCCACCAGCCCATGGTGGGACACTGAAGCTTTCTTT	once	TRBV15	TRBJ1-1	NA
CASSLAPPLSSYNEQFF	TGTGCCAGCAGCTTAGCTCCCCCCTTGAGCTCCTACAATGAGCAGTTCTTC	NA	TRBV11-2	TRBJ2-1	NA